These 20 T cell receptor beta chains came from one sample sequenced in a study of OX40 agonist ivuxolimab in advanced cancers. Some clones are missing from TCRdb's copy, which holds only in-frame ones; the method was immunoSEQ multiplex PCR. The sample gives fewer than 100,000 clones, 83% of which show up once; approximately 0.8% is in the top ten. This specimen consisted of CD4+ or CD8+ T cells sorted from blood, obtained in a trial of the OX40 agonist ivuxolimab. The receptors originated from an adult with an advanced solid tumor such as melanoma, head and neck, liver or kidney cancer.

The V gene is TRBV30, the J gene TRBJ2-2; TRBD2 might be the D (5 bases). Trimming shortened V by 3 bases and J by 7 bases, and 15 bases separated the two germline ends. Germline V CDR1 and CDR2: GTSNPN, SVGIG (reference sequence). The CDR3 extends over 14 amino acids. The CDR3 spells CAWSRTRFVGELFF. The DNA for the CDR3 is TGTGCCTGGAGCCGCACTAGGTTCGTCGGGGAGCTGTTTTTT.

CDR3 bases: TGTGCCAGCAGTCCCTTACCGGGGGGCGCGGGCGAGCAGTACTTC. Amino acid sequence: CASSPLPGGAGEQYF. This chain connects TRBV11-2 to TRBJ2-7; possibly TRBD2 for D (7 bases). Germline V gives CDR1 SGHAT, CDR2 FQNNGV. The CDR3 consists of 15 residues. The V end lost 6 bases, the J end lost 6 bases, and 21 bases lay between the germline ends. Filled out from reference TRBV11-2 and TRBJ2-7, the complete variable domain reads EAGVAQSPRYKIIEKRQSVAFWCNPISGHATLYWYQQILGQGPKLLIQFQNNGVVDDSQLPKDRFSAERLKGVDSTLKIQPAKLEDSAVYLCASSPLPGGAGEQYFGPGTRLTVT.

V is TRBV5-1 and J is TRBJ2-2; tentatively, D is TRBD1 (5 bases). The ends were cut back, 6 bases at V and 0 bases at J, with 12 bases in the middle. Germline CDR1 SGHRS, CDR2 YFSETQ. The CDR3 runs to 15 residues. The CDR3 protein is CASTFRTSNTGELFF. CDR3 bases: TGCGCCAGCACCTTCCGGACATCGAACACCGGGGAGCTGTTTTTT.

The V call is TRBV7-2, the J call TRBJ2-2; TRBD1 agrees at 11 bases. The CDR3 is 18 amino acids. Germline V gene lookup returns CDR1 SGHTA and CDR2 FQGNSA. Trimming at V came to 1 base and at J to 4 bases, leaving 8 bases not matched to a gene. CDR3 in amino acids: CASSLDGQGAIGTGELFF. CDR3 DNA sequence: TGTGCCAGCAGCTTAGACGGACAGGGGGCGATTGGCACCGGGGAGCTGTTTTTT.

V and J are TRBV4-2 and TRBJ1-4; a weak D match, TRBD1 (6 bases). CDR3 size: 16 residues. With 3 bases removed from V and 0 bases from J, the gap between germline ends came to 11 bases. The germline V gene encodes CDR1 LGHNA and CDR2 YNFKEQ. The CDR3, as DNA: TGTGCCAGCAGCCAGGGAAGACAGGCAACTAATGAAAAACTGTTTTTT. Its translation: CASSQGRQATNEKLFF.

The CDR3 reads CASRTPGQQYEQYF. The DNA of the CDR3 is TGTGCCAGCAGGACTCCGGGACAGCAGTACGAGCAGTACTTC. The gene calls are TRBV28 and TRBJ2-7, with 7 positions matching TRBD1. This CDR3 contains 14 residues. The trim removed 6 bases at V and 4 bases at J, leaving 9 bases unmatched. Germline CDR1 is MDHEN and CDR2 is SYDVKM.

V is TRBV7-2 and J is TRBJ1-1; D may be TRBD1 (5 bases). The germline V gene encodes CDR1 SGHTA and CDR2 FQGNSA. The CDR3 loop spans 13 amino acids. The ends were cut back, 5 bases at V and 1 base at J, with 8 bases in the middle. Here the CDR3 DNA reads TGTGCCAGCAGCCTCGGACAGAACACTGAAGCTTTCTTT. Encoded protein: CASSLGQNTEAFF.

CDR3 bases: TGTGCCAGCTCGGACAGTCCCAATCAGCCCCAGCATTTT. It encodes CASSDSPNQPQHF. V is TRBV18 and J is TRBJ1-5; tentatively, D is TRBD1 (6 bases). The CDR3 length is 13 residues. Germline V gene data show CDR1 as KGHSH and CDR2 as LQKENI. V gave up 6 bases and J gave up 3 bases, with 9 bases separating them.

The V and J genes are TRBV28 and TRBJ1-5, with 10 bases fitting TRBD1. This CDR3 contains 16 residues. The V gene end was trimmed by 5 bases and the J gene end by 5 bases; junction bases not matched to a gene: 9. Germline V gives CDR1 MDHEN, CDR2 SYDVKM. The CDR3 coding sequence is TGTGCCAGCAGTATGACAGGGGGCGGGTTGTATCAGCCCCAGCATTTT. As protein: CASSMTGGGLYQPQHF.

The rearrangement links TRBV28 to TRBJ1-1; unclear D gene. Germline values: CDR1 MDHEN, CDR2 SYDVKM. With 3 bases removed from V and 14 bases from J, the gap between germline ends came to 19 bases. CDR3 size: 13 residues. The CDR3 DNA sequence: TGTGCCAGCAGTTTGCCCCTGGGCGGCGAGAAGTTCTTT. The encoded protein is CASSLPLGGEKFF.

This chain links TRBV6-1 with TRBJ1-3, with a tentative D call TRBD1 (6 bases). The germline V gene has CDR1 MNHNS and CDR2 SASEGT. This CDR3 spans 15 amino acids. Trimming took 0 bases from V and 5 from J, leaving 11 bases between them. The CDR3 DNA is TGTGCCAGCAGTGAAGCCGGGGGGCATCGAAACACCATATATTTT. It codes for CASSEAGGHRNTIYF.

This chain links TRBV29-1 with TRBJ1-1; D gene ambiguous. Germline-derived CDR1 and CDR2 are SQVTM and ANQGSEA. V was cut by 7 bases and J by 0 bases, with 12 bases left in between. The CDR3 sequence is 13 residues long. For the CDR3, the DNA is TGCAGCGCCCCGGCGCCGCTGAACACTGAAGCTTTCTTT. Translation: CSAPAPLNTEAFF. Together with reference TRBV29-1 and TRBJ1-1, the CDR3 gives the full variable domain: SAVISQKPSRDICQRGTSLTIQCQVDSQVTMMFWYRQQPGQSLTLIATANQGSEATYESGFVIDKFPISRPNLTFSTLTVSNMSPEDSSIYLCSAPAPLNTEAFFGQGTRLTVV.

The V call is TRBV28, the J call TRBJ1-4; TRBD1 might be the D (6 bases). V was pared by 5 bases and J by 5 bases, with 12 bases between. CDR1 and CDR2 (germline): MDHEN, SYDVKM. The CDR3 is 14 residues long. The CDR3 loop reads CASSTDRGNEKLFF. CDR3 sequence (DNA): TGTGCCAGCAGTACGGACAGAGGGAATGAAAAACTGTTTTTT.

This sequence joins TRBV27 and TRBJ1-5; 7 nucleotides line up with TRBD1. Germline trimming cut 3 bases from V and 15 bases from J; bases unmatched to any gene: 8. Germline V gene sequence: CDR1 MNHEY, CDR2 SMNVEV (reference sequence). The CDR3 is 12 amino acids. CDR3 loop: CASSLEGAPLHF. Here the CDR3 DNA reads TGTGCCAGCAGTTTGGAGGGGGCACCACTGCATTTT.

The chain carries TRBV4-1 and TRBJ2-7, with D unclear. Trimming took 0 bases from V and 4 from J, leaving 7 bases between them. The CDR3 contains 13 residues. Germline V lookup: CDR1 MGHRA, CDR2 YSYEKL. The chain's CDR3 is CASSQDNAYEQYF. CDR3 nucleotide sequence: TGCGCCAGCAGCCAAGATAACGCTTACGAGCAGTACTTC.

V gene TRBV20-1 combines with J gene TRBJ2-1, with D unresolved. V was pared by 6 bases and J by 9 bases, with 12 bases between. Germline values: CDR1 DFQATT, CDR2 SNEGSKA (reference sequence). The CDR3 runs to 11 residues. The CDR3 sequence: CSARAGGEQFF. CDR3 coding DNA: TGCAGTGCGCGAGCAGGCGGTGAGCAGTTCTTC.

J is TRBJ1-1 and V is TRBV19, with a possible D match to TRBD1 (5 bases). V lost 3 bases and J 3 bases, leaving 8 bases between the germline ends. This CDR3 comprises 13 residues. Germline-derived CDR1 and CDR2 are LNHDA and SQIVND (reference sequence). The CDR3, as DNA: TGTGCCAGTAGTATCGACAGAGACACTGAAGCTTTCTTT. It specifies CASSIDRDTEAFF.

This clone was seen once. The chain recombines TRBV19 with TRBJ1-2; a weak D match, TRBD1 (5 bases). This CDR3 comprises 15 residues. V gave up 5 bases and J gave up 0 bases, with 13 bases separating them. The germline V gene encodes CDR1 LNHDA and CDR2 SQIVND (reference sequence). The CDR3 nucleotides are TGTGCCAGTAGTGGAGCAGGGATAACTAACTATGGCTACACCTTC. Its protein is CASSGAGITNYGYTF. The variable domain in full, completed from reference TRBV19 and TRBJ1-2, reads DGGITQSPKYLFRKEGQNVTLSCEQNLNHDAMYWYRQDPGQGLRLIYYSQIVNDFQKGDIAEGYSVSREKKESFPLTVTSAQKNPTAFYLCASSGAGITNYGYTFGSGTRLTVV.

This chain uses TRBV9 with TRBJ1-6; possible D gene TRBD1, 6 bases. Germline V gives CDR1 SGDLS, CDR2 YYNGEE. The CDR3 sequence is 15 residues long. The V end was cut by 4 bases, the J end by 6 bases, with 14 bases between. Here the CDR3 DNA reads TGTGCCAGCAGCCCGACGACAGGTCTTAATTCACCCCTCCACTTT. It translates to CASSPTTGLNSPLHF.

The J gene is TRBJ2-6, the V gene TRBV2; D not resolved. The CDR3 totals 13 residues. V was shortened by 6 bases and J by 4 bases, with 7 bases between the two germline ends. The V gene's germline CDR1 is SNHLY and CDR2 FYNNEI. CDR3 residues: CASSPLGANVLTF. CDR3 DNA sequence: TGTGCCAGCAGCCCCTTGGGGGCCAACGTCCTGACTTTC.